This T cell receptor beta chain was identified in a study of blood T cell repertoires in COVID-19. For the study at large: The origin of the acute and convalescent COVID-19 samples was the United States, Italy and Spain. Sample material is recorded as cDNA or gDNA derived from T cells, B-cell-depleted T cells, or PBMCs.

Germline lookup yields CDR1 SGHNT and CDR2 YYREEE (reference sequence). V dropped 0 bases and J dropped 5 bases, with 9 bases sitting between them. The CDR3 has 14 amino acids. Per the original data handling: Reference gene primer amplification gave nucleated cell count estimates. TCRdb's copy holds only in-frame clones and misses some; the assay was immunoSEQ multiplex PCR. V and J calls and clone size are copied from that table; D and trimming were computed from the DNA. The sample includes more than 100,000 clones, 79% of them seen just once. This TCR was sampled from a woman of 80 years or more with acute or convalescent COVID-19. Input material: peripheral blood. V gene TRBV5-4 combines with J gene TRBJ2-1; perhaps TRBD2 as D (6 bases). The CDR3 is CASSLDGSDNEQFF. CDR3 nucleotides: TGTGCCAGCAGCTTGGACGGGAGTGACAATGAGCAGTTCTTC.